Shown below are 14 T cell receptor beta chains from a single sample sequenced in a study of cytomegalovirus exposure and HLA in healthy donors. With 60 Vbeta and 13 Jbeta primers, the PCR was carried out. The protocol was immunoSEQ multiplex PCR, while the TCRdb copy is restricted to in-frame clones and leaves out a portion. The table includes about 160,000 clones, approximately 84% detected once. The specimen was PBMCs. These receptors all stem from a man aged 50 to 60 in good health and CMV-seropositive.

This clone was found a few times. The chain joins TRBV7-2 to TRBJ2-1, with 8 bases matching TRBD1. This CDR3 has 16 amino acids. Losses at the gene ends were 5 bases for V and 3 bases for J; bases not matched to a gene: 9. Germline assignment: CDR1 SGHTA and CDR2 FQGNSA. The CDR3 coding sequence is TGTGCCAGCAGCCCCAAGTCCGGACAGGGCTACAATGAGCAGTTCTTC. Encoded protein: CASSPKSGQGYNEQFF.

This rearrangement joins TRBV30 to TRBJ2-3; 7 bases agree with TRBD2. The V gene's germline CDR1 is GTSNPN and CDR2 SVGIG (reference sequence). This CDR3 contains 14 residues. The ends lost 7 bases at V and 2 bases at J; junction bases unmatched: 9. The CDR3 sequence is CASNREVNTDTQYF. CDR3 nucleotides: TGTGCCTCCAACCGGGAGGTTAACACAGATACGCAGTATTTT.

The chain recombines TRBV6-5 with TRBJ1-5, with 9 bases identical to TRBD1. CDR1 is MNHEY and CDR2 is SVGAGI in the germline V gene. V lost 8 bases and J lost 0; bases outside the gene matches: 2. The CDR3 spans 14 residues. The CDR3 region is CASRDRASNQPQHF. The DNA for the CDR3 is TGTGCCAGCCGGGACAGGGCTAGCAATCAGCCCCAGCATTTT.

V and J are TRBV7-2 and TRBJ2-6; 8 nucleotides line up with TRBD1. V was pared by 3 bases and J by 4 bases, with 5 bases of the junction left unmatched. Germline V gives CDR1 SGHTA, CDR2 FQGNSA. This CDR3 comprises 16 residues. The CDR3 here is CASSFRQGTGANVLTF. The CDR3 DNA reads TGTGCCAGCAGCTTTAGACAGGGGACCGGGGCCAACGTCCTGACTTTC. Filled out from reference TRBV7-2 and TRBJ2-6, the complete variable domain reads GAGVSQSPSNKVTEKGKDVELRCDPISGHTALYWYRQSLGQGLEFLIYFQGNSAPDKSGLPSDRFSAERTGGSVSTLTIQRTQQEDSAVYLCASSFRQGTGANVLTFGAGSRLTVL.

V is TRBV19 and J is TRBJ1-5; a possible D gene is TRBD1 (5 bases). The CDR3 loop spans 16 amino acids. The V gene's germline CDR1 is LNHDA and CDR2 SQIVND (reference sequence). Trimming stripped 3 bases from V and 0 bases from J, with 12 bases between. DNA for the CDR3: TGTGCCAGTAGTATCCTCGGAGGGGCTAGCAATCAGCCCCAGCATTTT. The encoded protein is CASSILGGASNQPQHF.

The chain couples TRBV6-4 to TRBJ1-1, with D perhaps TRBD1 (5 bases). The CDR3 sequence is 12 residues long. CDR1 is MRHNA, CDR2 SNTAGT, per germline. V dropped 5 bases and J dropped 10 bases, with 14 bases sitting between them. The CDR3 DNA is TGTGCCAGCAGTTCAAACGGGGGACGAGCTTTCTTT. Amino acid sequence: CASSSNGGRAFF.

V usage is TRBV6-5 and J usage is TRBJ2-7, with TRBD1 as a possible D gene (6 bases). The CDR3 runs to 16 residues. CDR1 is MNHEY, CDR2 SVGAGI, per germline. The V end lost 3 bases, the J end lost 2 bases, and 17 bases lay between the germline ends. The CDR3 sequence is CASSYVAGTPAYEQYF. The CDR3 coding sequence is TGTGCCAGCAGTTATGTTGCCGGGACACCTGCCTACGAGCAGTACTTC.

The chain links TRBV4-1 to TRBJ2-3; TRBD1 matches at 8 bases. The CDR3 runs to 15 residues. J lost 5 bases, V lost 4 bases, and 8 bases had no gene match. The germline gives CDR1 MGHRA, CDR2 YSYEKL. The CDR3 DNA is TGCGCCAGCAGCCGTTCGGACAGGGTAGGAGATACGCAGTATTTT. The encoded protein is CASSRSDRVGDTQYF.

The chain joins TRBV4-1 to TRBJ2-2; D unresolved. V was clipped by 3 bases and J by 5 bases, with 10 bases between them. Germline V gives CDR1 MGHRA, CDR2 YSYEKL. This CDR3 region has 14 residues. CDR3 sequence: CASSHHSGTGELFF. In nucleotides, the CDR3 is TGCGCCAGCAGCCACCACAGTGGGACCGGGGAGCTGTTTTTT.

This clone was counted a single time. This chain uses TRBV6-1 with TRBJ2-5, with 14 nucleotides matching TRBD2. After removal of 4 bases from V and 5 bases from J, the junction contained 0 bases not matched to a gene. The CDR3 length is 14 residues. Germline V gene sequence: CDR1 MNHNS, CDR2 SASEGT. The CDR3 DNA sequence: TGTGCCAGCAGTGGACTAGCGGGGGGGGAGACCCAGTACTTC. Translated: CASSGLAGGETQYF.

The chain carries TRBV27 and TRBJ1-3; D not resolved. The CDR3 runs 13 residues. Per germline, CDR1 MNHEY and CDR2 SMNVEV (reference sequence). The ends were cut back, 6 bases at V and 4 bases at J, with 10 bases in the middle. The CDR3 DNA is TGTGCCAGCAGCTCGAACCGGGGAAACACCATATATTTT. This sequence encodes CASSSNRGNTIYF.

The genes are TRBV28 and TRBJ2-4; TRBD1 is a possible D gene (6 bases). CDR3 length equals 12 residues. Trimming shortened V by 1 base and J by 12 bases, and 10 bases separated the two germline ends. Per germline, CDR1 MDHEN and CDR2 SYDVKM. The CDR3 sequence: CASSLFRGSQYF. Written as DNA, the CDR3 is TGTGCCAGCAGTTTATTCAGGGGTAGTCAGTACTTC.

The chain has TRBV15 and TRBJ2-5; possible D gene TRBD2, 7 bases. The CDR3 is 16 amino acids. The germline V gene has CDR1 LNHNV and CDR2 YYDKDF (reference sequence). V dropped 8 bases and J dropped 6 bases, with 25 bases sitting between them. As DNA, the CDR3 is TGTGCCACCGGGAAACGGGGGGCGACTTCATTACAGACCCAGTACTTC. Its translation: CATGKRGATSLQTQYF.

V usage is TRBV4-1 and J usage is TRBJ2-1, with D possibly TRBD2 on 5 matching bases. V lost 4 bases and J 5 bases, leaving 9 bases between the germline ends. CDR3 size: 13 residues. Germline V gives CDR1 MGHRA, CDR2 YSYEKL. The CDR3 bases are TGCGCCAGCAGCCTCCGGGGTAACAATGAGCAGTTCTTC. Amino acid sequence: CASSLRGNNEQFF.